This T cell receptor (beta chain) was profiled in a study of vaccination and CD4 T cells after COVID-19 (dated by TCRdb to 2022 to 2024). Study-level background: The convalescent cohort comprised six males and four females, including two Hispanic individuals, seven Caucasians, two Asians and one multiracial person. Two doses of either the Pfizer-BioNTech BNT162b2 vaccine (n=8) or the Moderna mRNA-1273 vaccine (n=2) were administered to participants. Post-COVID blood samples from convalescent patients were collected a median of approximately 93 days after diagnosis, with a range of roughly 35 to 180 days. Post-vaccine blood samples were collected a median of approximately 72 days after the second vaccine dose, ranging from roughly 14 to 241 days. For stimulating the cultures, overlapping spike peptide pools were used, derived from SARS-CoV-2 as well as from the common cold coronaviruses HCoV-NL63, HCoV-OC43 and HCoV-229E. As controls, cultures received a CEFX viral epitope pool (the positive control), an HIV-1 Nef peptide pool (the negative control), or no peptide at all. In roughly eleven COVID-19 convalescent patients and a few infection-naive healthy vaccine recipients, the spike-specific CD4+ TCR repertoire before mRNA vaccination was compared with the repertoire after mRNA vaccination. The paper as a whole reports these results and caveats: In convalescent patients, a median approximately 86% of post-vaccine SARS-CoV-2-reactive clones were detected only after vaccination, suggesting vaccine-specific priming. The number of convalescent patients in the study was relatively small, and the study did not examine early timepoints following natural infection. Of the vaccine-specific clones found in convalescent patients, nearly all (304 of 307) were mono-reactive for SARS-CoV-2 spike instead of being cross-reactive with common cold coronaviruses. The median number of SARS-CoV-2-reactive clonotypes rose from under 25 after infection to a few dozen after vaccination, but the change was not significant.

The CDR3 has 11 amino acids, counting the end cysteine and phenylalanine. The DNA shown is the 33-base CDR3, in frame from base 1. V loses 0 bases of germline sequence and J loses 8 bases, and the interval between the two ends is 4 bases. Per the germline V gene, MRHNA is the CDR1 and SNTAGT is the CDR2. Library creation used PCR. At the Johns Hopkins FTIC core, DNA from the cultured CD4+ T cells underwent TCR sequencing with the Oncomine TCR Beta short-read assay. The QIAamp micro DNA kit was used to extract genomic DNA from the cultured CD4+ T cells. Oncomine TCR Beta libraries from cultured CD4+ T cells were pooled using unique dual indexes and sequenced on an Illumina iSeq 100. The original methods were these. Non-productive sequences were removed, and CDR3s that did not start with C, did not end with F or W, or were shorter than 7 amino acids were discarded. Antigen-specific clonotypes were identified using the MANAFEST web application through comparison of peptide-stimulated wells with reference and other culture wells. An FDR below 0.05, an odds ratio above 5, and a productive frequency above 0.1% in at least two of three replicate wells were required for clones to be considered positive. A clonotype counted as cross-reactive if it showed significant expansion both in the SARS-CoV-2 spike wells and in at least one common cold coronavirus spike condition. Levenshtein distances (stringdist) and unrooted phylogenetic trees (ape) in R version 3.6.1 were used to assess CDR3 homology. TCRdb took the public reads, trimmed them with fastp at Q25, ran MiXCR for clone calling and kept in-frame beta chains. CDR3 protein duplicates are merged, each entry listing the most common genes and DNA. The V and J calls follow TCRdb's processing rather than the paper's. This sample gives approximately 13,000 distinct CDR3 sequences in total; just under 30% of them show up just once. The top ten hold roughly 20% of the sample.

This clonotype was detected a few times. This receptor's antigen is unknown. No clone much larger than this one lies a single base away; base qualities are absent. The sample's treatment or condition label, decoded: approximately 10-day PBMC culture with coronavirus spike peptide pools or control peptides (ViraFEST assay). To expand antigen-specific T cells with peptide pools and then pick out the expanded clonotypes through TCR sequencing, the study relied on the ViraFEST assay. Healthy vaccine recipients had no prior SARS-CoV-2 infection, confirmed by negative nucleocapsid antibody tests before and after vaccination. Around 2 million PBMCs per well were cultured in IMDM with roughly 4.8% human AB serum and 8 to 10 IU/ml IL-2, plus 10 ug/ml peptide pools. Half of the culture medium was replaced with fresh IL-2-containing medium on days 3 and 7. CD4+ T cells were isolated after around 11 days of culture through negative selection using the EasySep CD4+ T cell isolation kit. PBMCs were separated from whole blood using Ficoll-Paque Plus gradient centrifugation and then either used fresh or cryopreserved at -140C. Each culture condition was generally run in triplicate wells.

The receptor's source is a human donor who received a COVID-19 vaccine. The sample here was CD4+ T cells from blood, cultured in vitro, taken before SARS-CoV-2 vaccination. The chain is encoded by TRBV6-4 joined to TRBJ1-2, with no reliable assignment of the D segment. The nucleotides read TGTGCCAGCAGTGACTCGGGGGGCTACACCTTC. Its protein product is CASSDSGGYTF.